This TCR beta chain was identified in a study of CD8 T cells in Susac syndrome. Study-wide results and caveats: TCR sequencing and HLA analysis covered a relatively small number of individuals.

RNA amounts of roughly 0.45 to 1 ug underwent reverse transcription with random hexamers. Using its own MiXCR run on the immunoSEQ multiplex PCR reads, TCRdb lists one record per CDR3 protein. In the table there are about 300,000 distinct CDR3 sequences, about nine tenths of which are singletons. As for this clonotype: Its antigen is unidentified.

CDR3 length: 14 amino acids. The sample was CD8+ T cells from PBMCs. This clonotype was sampled from a human donor with multiple sclerosis. J is TRBJ2-1 and V is TRBV21-1; no check of the table's D call, TRBD1, against the DNA was made. TRBV21-1 is a pseudogene segment. The CDR3 loop is CASSIPGTGFEQFF. CDR3 sequence (DNA): TGTGCCAGCAGCATTCCCGGGACAGGGTTTGAGCAGTTCTTC.